This T cell receptor (beta chain) derives from a study of vaccination effects on CD4 cells after COVID-19. V was clipped by 2 bases and J by 8 bases, with 19 bases between them. Germline V gene sequence: CDR1 SGHRS, CDR2 YFSETQ. The CDR3 is 15 residues long. Worth noting for this clone: The antigen is not known.

Assay: immunoSEQ multiplex PCR; the TCRdb copy retains only in-frame clones and omits some. This table has around 47,000 clones, around 70% appearing once. The authors isolated CD4+ T cells after 10 days of culture. The participants, recipients of two vaccine doses, got either BNT162b2 or mRNA-1273. The J gene is TRBJ1-2, the V gene TRBV5-1; D is perhaps TRBD1 (5 bases). This sample comprised CD4+ T cells from PBMCs cultured without peptide, obtained after COVID-19 vaccination. The sequence derives from a human donor who received a COVID-19 vaccine. CDR3 in DNA: TGCGCCAGCAGCTTAGATAGTGCAGGGATCTACGGCTACACCTTC. It yields the protein CASSLDSAGIYGYTF.